This T cell receptor beta chain is from a study of breast tumors, draining lymph nodes, adjacent tissues. Germline CDR1 reads DFQATT; CDR2 reads SNEGSKA (reference sequence). CDR3 length: 10 amino acids. TCRdb re-derived calls from the multiplex PCR reads in MiXCR, one entry per CDR3 protein. Among some 120,000 distinct CDR3 sequences, 15% to 20% were seen once, and the ten largest hold about 3.7%. In its sample, this clonotype was seen a few times. This may arise from a read error, as a much more abundant clone is one base away. Samples came from axillary lymph nodes draining the breast cancer. The clonotype originates from a female donor with breast cancer. Some clones in this sample may be carry-over from other donors' samples. The specimen sequenced was axillary lymph node tissue. The chain couples TRBV20-1 to TRBJ2-7, with a weak D call TRBD2 (7 bases). CDR3 loop: CGAGGAEQYF. In DNA, the CDR3 is TGCGGTGCTGGGGGGGCCGAGCAGTACTTC.